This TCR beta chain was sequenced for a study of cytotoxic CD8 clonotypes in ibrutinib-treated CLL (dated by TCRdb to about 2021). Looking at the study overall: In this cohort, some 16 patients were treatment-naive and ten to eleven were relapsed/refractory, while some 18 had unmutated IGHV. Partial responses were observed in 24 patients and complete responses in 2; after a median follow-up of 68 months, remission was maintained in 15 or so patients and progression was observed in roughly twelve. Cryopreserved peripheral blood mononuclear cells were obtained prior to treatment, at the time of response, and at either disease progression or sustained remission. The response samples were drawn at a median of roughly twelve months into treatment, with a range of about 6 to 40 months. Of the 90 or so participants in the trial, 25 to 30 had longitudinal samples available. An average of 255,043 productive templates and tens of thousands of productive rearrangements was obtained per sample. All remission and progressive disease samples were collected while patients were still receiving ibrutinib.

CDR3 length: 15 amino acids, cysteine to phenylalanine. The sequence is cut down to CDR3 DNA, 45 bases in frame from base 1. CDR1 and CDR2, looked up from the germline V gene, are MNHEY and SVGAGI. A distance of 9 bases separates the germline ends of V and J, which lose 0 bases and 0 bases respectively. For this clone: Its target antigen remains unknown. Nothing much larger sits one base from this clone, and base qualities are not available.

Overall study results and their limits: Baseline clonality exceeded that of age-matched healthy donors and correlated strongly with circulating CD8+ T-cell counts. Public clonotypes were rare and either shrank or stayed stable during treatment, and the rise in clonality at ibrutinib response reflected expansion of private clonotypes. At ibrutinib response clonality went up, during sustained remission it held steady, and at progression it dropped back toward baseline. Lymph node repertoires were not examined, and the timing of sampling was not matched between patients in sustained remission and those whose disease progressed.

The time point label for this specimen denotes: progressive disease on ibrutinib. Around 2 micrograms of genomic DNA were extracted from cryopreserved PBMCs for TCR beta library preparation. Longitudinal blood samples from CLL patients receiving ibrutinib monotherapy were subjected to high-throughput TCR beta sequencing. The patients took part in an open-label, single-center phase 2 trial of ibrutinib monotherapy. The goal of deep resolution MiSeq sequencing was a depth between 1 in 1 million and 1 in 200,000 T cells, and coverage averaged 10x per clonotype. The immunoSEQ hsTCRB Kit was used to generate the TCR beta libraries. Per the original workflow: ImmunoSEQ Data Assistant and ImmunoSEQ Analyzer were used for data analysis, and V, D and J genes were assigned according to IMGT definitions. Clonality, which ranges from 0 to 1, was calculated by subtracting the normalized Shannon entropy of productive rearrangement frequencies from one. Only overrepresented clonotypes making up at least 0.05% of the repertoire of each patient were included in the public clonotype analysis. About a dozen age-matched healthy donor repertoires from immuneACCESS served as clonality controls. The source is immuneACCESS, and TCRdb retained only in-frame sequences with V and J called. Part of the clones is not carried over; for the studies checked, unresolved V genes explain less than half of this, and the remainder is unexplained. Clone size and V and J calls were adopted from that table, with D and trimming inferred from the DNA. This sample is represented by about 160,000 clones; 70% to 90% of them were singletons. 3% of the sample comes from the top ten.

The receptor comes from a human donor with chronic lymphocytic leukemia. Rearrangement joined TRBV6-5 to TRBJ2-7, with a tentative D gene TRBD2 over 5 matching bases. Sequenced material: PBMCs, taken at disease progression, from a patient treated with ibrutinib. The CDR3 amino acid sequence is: CASSYSPGISYEQYF. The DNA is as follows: TGTGCCAGCAGTTACTCCCCGGGGATCTCCTACGAGCAGTACTTC.